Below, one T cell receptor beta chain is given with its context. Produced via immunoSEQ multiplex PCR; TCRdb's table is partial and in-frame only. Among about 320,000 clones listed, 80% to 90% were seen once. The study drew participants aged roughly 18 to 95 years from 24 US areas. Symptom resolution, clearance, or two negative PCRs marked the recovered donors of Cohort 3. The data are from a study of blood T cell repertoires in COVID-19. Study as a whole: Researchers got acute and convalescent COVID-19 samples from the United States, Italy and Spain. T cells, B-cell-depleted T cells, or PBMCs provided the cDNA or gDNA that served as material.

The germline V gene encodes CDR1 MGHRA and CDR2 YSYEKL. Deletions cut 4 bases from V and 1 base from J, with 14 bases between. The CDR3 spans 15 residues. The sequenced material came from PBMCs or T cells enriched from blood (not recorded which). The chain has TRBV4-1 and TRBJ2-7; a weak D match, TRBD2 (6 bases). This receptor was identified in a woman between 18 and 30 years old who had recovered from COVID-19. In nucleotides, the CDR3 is TGCGCCAGCAGCCCCAGGGACTTCCTGTCCTACGAGCAGTACTTC. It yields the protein CASSPRDFLSYEQYF.